This is a list of T cell receptor beta chains from one sample in a study of blood T cell repertoires in COVID-19. Sequenced by immunoSEQ multiplex PCR; TCRdb stores in-frame clones only, minus some. The table lists 150,000 or so clones, about three quarters of them singletons, with 1.5% to 2% in the top ten. Sequencing input: peripheral blood. Receptors were obtained from a man older than 75 with acute or convalescent COVID-19. Both conserved end residues are part of each CDR3. A D gene is named only where the DNA matches it firmly. Rows give clone size only sometimes, using once, few, many, or a class for an expanded clone.

abundance,v_gene,d_gene,j_gene,CDR3nt,CDR3aa
few,TRBV4-1,TRBD2,TRBJ2-3,TGCGCCAGCAGCCTGTGGGGGGGAGATAGCACAGATACGCAGTATTTT,CASSLWGGDSTDTQYF
-,TRBV5-1,TRBD2,TRBJ2-3,TGCGCCAGCAGCTTGACTAGCGGGGGGGCTAGAGATACGCAGTATTTT,CASSLTSGGARDTQYF
-,TRBV6-5,TRBD1,TRBJ2-3,TGTGCCAGCAGAAGTCCGGGACAGAGCACAGATACGCAGTATTTT,CASRSPGQSTDTQYF
-,TRBV6-1,TRBD1,TRBJ1-4,TGTGCCAGCAGTGAAGCGAGGACAGGGGAAAAACTGTTTTTT,CASSEARTGEKLFF
-,TRBV9,TRBD1,TRBJ2-6,TGTGCCAGCAGCGTAGCAAGAAGCGACAGGGGGGCTGGGGCCAACGTCCTGACTTTC,CASSVARSDRGAGANVLTF
-,TRBV6-6,TRBD1,TRBJ1-1,TGTGCCAGCAGTTACGGGACAGGGCACACTGAAGCTTTCTTT,CASSYGTGHTEAFF
-,TRBV3-1/TRBV3-2,-,TRBJ2-7,TGTGCCAGCAGCCAACAGGCCGAGCAGTACTTC,CASSQQAEQYF
-,TRBV5-1,-,TRBJ1-1,TGCGCCAGCAGCTTGGCTTCCAGGGGTCCCCAAACAACTGAAGCTTTCTTT,CASSLASRGPQTTEAFF
-,TRBV6-1,-,TRBJ2-1,TGTGCCAGCAGTCCCAAACCCGGCAATGAGCAGTTCTTC,CASSPKPGNEQFF
-,TRBV13,-,TRBJ2-1,TGTGCCAGCAGCCGGGCGGGTACTGAGCAGTTCTTC,CASSRAGTEQFF
-,TRBV3-1/TRBV3-2,TRBD1,TRBJ1-4,TGTGCCAGCAGCCCAGTCCCGACAGGGGAGCATGAAAAACTGTTTTTT,CASSPVPTGEHEKLFF
-,TRBV6-2/TRBV6-3,-,TRBJ1-2,TGTGCCAGCAGTCCCTATTCCTATGGCTACACCTTC,CASSPYSYGYTF
-,TRBV1,-,TRBJ2-2,TGCACCAGCAGACGGACAGTGAACACCGGGGAGCTGTTTTTT,CTSRRTVNTGELFF
-,TRBV10-3,TRBD1,TRBJ1-1,TGTGCCATCACTCCCGGGACAGTGAACACTGAAGCTTTCTTT,CAITPGTVNTEAFF
-,TRBV7-2,-,TRBJ2-5,TGTGCCAGCAGCCTATGGGCGGGGCAAGAGACCCAGTACTTC,CASSLWAGQETQYF
once,TRBV7-9,-,TRBJ2-1,TGTGCCAGCAGCGTGTGGGGCGGAGTGGGCAATGAGCAGTTCTTC,CASSVWGGVGNEQFF
few,TRBV7-2,-,TRBJ1-1,TGTGCCAGCAGCACCTCCCCGGGGGCTGAAGCTTTCTTT,CASSTSPGAEAFF
-,TRBV25-1,TRBD2,TRBJ2-5,TGTGCCAGCAGTGAATTCAACAGCGGGGGATTCCAAGAGACCCAGTACTTC,CASSEFNSGGFQETQYF
-,TRBV3-1/TRBV3-2,-,TRBJ2-3,TGTGCCAGCAGCCATGCGGGGCCGACAGATACGCAGTATTTT,CASSHAGPTDTQYF
once,TRBV27,TRBD1,TRBJ2-1,TGTGCCAGCACCCGGACAGGGACCTACAATGAGCAGTTCTTC,CASTRTGTYNEQFF
-,TRBV4-2,-,TRBJ2-2,TGTGCCAGCAGCCAAGAGAGTGCGGCCGGGGAGCTGTTTTTT,CASSQESAAGELFF
-,TRBV5-1,TRBD2,TRBJ2-1,TGCGCCAGCAGCTTGGGTGGGACTACCTACAATGAGCAGTTCTTC,CASSLGGTTYNEQFF
medium-sized,TRBV18,TRBD2,TRBJ2-1,TGTGCCAGCTCACCGGGGAGGGAGGCCTACAATGAGCAGTTCTTC,CASSPGREAYNEQFF
-,TRBV29-1,-,TRBJ1-1,TGCAGCGTTGTTCTGCGGGTTCCGAACACTGAAGCTTTCTTT,CSVVLRVPNTEAFF
-,TRBV4-3,-,TRBJ1-6,TGCGCCAGCAGCCAAGTTGGGCAGGCCTATAATTCACCCCTCCACTTT,CASSQVGQAYNSPLHF
-,TRBV5-1,TRBD2,TRBJ2-3,TGCGCCAGCAGCTTAACTAGCGGGGGTATGACAGATACGCAGTATTTT,CASSLTSGGMTDTQYF